These 6 T cell receptor beta chains originate from one sample sequenced in a study of identical twins. Using its own MiXCR run on the 5' RACE reads, TCRdb lists one record per CDR3 protein. Seen here are about 1.7 million distinct CDR3 sequences, around 33% observed once, and the top ten hold approximately 0.29%. The sequenced sample consisted of cord blood. These receptors were collected from a newborn girl in good health.

Many counts were recorded for this clonotype. The chain uses TRBV12-3 or TRBV12-4 and TRBJ2-4; TRBD1 or TRBD2 may be the D gene (6 bases each). The CDR3 length is 13 residues. Trimming took 2 bases from V and 7 from J, leaving 9 bases between them. CDR3 sequence (DNA): TGTGCCAGCAGTTTATGGGGGGCCAACATTCAGTACTTC. Translation gives CASSLWGANIQYF.

J is TRBJ1-2 and V is TRBV5-5; D call uncertain. V shed 0 bases and J shed 7 bases, with 10 bases lying between them. This CDR3 is 13 amino acids long. Germline V gene lookup returns CDR1 SGHKS and CDR2 YYEKEE (reference sequence). CDR3 in DNA: TGTGCCAGCAGCTTGGAACGGGTGGCTGGCTACACCTTC. This codes for CASSLERVAGYTF.

The genes are TRBV2 and TRBJ1-1; 8 nucleotides line up with TRBD1. Germline trimming cut 7 bases from V and 3 bases from J; bases unmatched to any gene: 10. Germline values: CDR1 SNHLY, CDR2 FYNNEI. This CDR3 has 15 residues. In nucleotides, the CDR3 is TGTGCCAGCAAACCCCCGGACAGGGCACACACTGAAGCTTTCTTT. As protein: CASKPPDRAHTEAFF.

Only a few counts were recorded for this clonotype. The chain is built from TRBV20-1 and TRBJ2-1, with TRBD2 matching 8 bases. Germline CDR1 reads DFQATT; CDR2 reads SNEGSKA (reference sequence). The CDR3 loop spans 15 amino acids. The V and J ends lost 6 bases and 9 bases, in that order; junction bases with no gene match: 16. As DNA, the CDR3 is TGCAGTGCGCGTGCCCCAGCGGGACTAGGAGGTGAGCAGTTCTTC. It is translated as CSARAPAGLGGEQFF.

This clonotype was observed a few times. The chain has TRBV4-1 and TRBJ1-5, with 11 bases fitting TRBD1. Trimming removed 4 bases from V and 6 bases from J; junction bases left unmatched: 5. Germline-derived CDR1 and CDR2 are MGHRA and YSYEKL. The CDR3 covers 15 residues. The CDR3 bases are TGCGCCAGCAGCCCTGGACAGGGGGCGATTCAGCCCCAGCATTTT. Its translation is CASSPGQGAIQPQHF.

The rearrangement joins TRBV20-1 to TRBJ1-5, with no clear D. Trimming removed 4 bases from V and 7 bases from J, with 11 bases in between. The germline V gene encodes CDR1 DFQATT and CDR2 SNEGSKA (reference sequence). CDR3 length equals 12 residues. DNA of the CDR3: TGCAGTGCTACTACCCCGGAGCAGCCCCAGCATTTT. Translation: CSATTPEQPQHF.